The 9 T cell receptor beta chains below were found in one sample sequenced in a study of regulatory T cells in long-lasting Graves disease (dated by TCRdb to about 2021). Preparation of the library involved multiplex PCR. Sequencing relied on an Illumina HiSeq 4000. TCR beta libraries were built with iRepertoire HTBI primers and Arm-PCR amplification of CDR3 regions. Starting from the raw public reads, TCRdb applied fastp trimming at Q25, assembled clones with MiXCR and retained in-frame beta chains. Under each unique CDR3 protein, matching rows form one entry showing the most common genes and DNA. The sample records hundreds of thousands of distinct CDR3 sequences, approximately 15% of which are singletons. In total, the top ten clones hold more than 15% of the sample. Taken with the paper, the label for time point translates to: newly diagnosed GD, antithyroid drugs for less than 3 months. For both TCR sequencing and RNA sequencing, RNA was extracted from PBMCs in TRIzol.

These data were likewise used in another study, on T cells in Graves' hyperthyroidism and ophthalmopathy.

The sample here was peripheral blood mononuclear cells (PBMCs), taken at new diagnosis, from a patient treated with antithyroid drugs. The source is a woman aged 25 to 45 with Graves disease. Donor details come from another sample of the same person, matched by shared clones.

This clonotype was counted ten times or more. V usage is TRBV13 and J usage is TRBJ1-1; perhaps TRBD1 as D (6 bases). Germline CDR1 PRHDT, CDR2 FYEKMQ (reference sequence). This CDR3 has 13 amino acids. The ends were cut back, 4 bases at V and 8 bases at J, with 14 bases in the middle. CDR3 nucleotide sequence: TGTGCCAGCAGCTCACCCTTAGGGGGAGAAGCTTTCTTT. It encodes CASSSPLGGEAFF.

The chain employs TRBV28 and TRBJ1-2, with D possibly matching TRBD1 (5 bases). V lost 7 bases to trimming and J lost 5 bases, with 8 bases between them. The CDR3 is 11 amino acids. Germline V gene sequence: CDR1 MDHEN, CDR2 SYDVKM. Written as DNA, the CDR3 is TGTGCCAGCACGGGGCATTATGGCTACACCTTC. This translates into CASTGHYGYTF.

V usage is TRBV6-2 or TRBV6-3 and J usage is TRBJ1-2; TRBD1 matches at 9 bases. With 5 bases clipped from V and 4 bases from J, the junction kept 5 bases outside the gene matches. Per the germline V gene, CDR1 is MNHEY and CDR2 is SVGEGT. The CDR3 runs to 14 residues. This chain's CDR3 is CASSLAGQGYGYTF. In DNA, the CDR3 is TGTGCCAGCAGTCTAGCGGGACAGGGCTATGGCTACACCTTC.

This clonotype was counted many times. The J gene is TRBJ1-2, the V gene TRBV19, with D hard to call. With 3 bases removed from V and 4 bases from J, the gap between germline ends came to 9 bases. Germline lookup yields CDR1 LNHDA and CDR2 SQIVND (reference sequence). This CDR3 is built from 13 residues. This chain's CDR3 is CASSISSFYGYTF. DNA of the CDR3: TGTGCCAGTAGTATCTCCTCGTTCTATGGCTACACCTTC.

This clonotype was found a few times. The chain recombines TRBV18 with TRBJ2-7; D call uncertain. This CDR3 comprises 13 residues. Germline V gene data show CDR1 as KGHSH and CDR2 as LQKENI. Deletions cut 3 bases from V and 2 bases from J, with 8 bases between. In nucleotides, the CDR3 is TGTGCCAGCTCACCTATGGAAACCTACGAGCAGTACTTC. Its translation is CASSPMETYEQYF.

This clonotype was detected only a few times. The chain uses TRBV20-1 and TRBJ2-5; possible D gene TRBD1, 6 bases. Trimming removed 2 bases at V and 5 bases at J, with 15 bases between. Germline-derived CDR1 and CDR2 are DFQATT and SNEGSKA (reference sequence). This CDR3 is 14 amino acids long. CDR3 protein: CSARSHRVPETQYF. For the CDR3, the DNA is TGCAGTGCTAGATCCCACAGGGTACCGGAGACCCAGTACTTC.

The V and J genes are TRBV29-1 and TRBJ2-1; no clear D. Germline-derived CDR1 and CDR2 are SQVTM and ANQGSEA. V lost 6 bases and J lost 1, with 13 bases in between. CDR3 length: 14 amino acids. CDR3 coding DNA: TGCAGCGTGGATAGGGATAGTTCCTACAATGAGCAGTTCTTC. Translated, it gives CSVDRDSSYNEQFF.

This clonotype was counted only a few times. V usage is TRBV7-8 and J usage is TRBJ2-2; 7 nucleotides agree with TRBD1. CDR1 is SGHVS and CDR2 is FQNEAQ in the germline V gene. The CDR3 is 19 residues long. After removal of 1 base from V and 0 bases from J, the junction contained 11 bases not matched to a gene. In nucleotides, the CDR3 is TGTGCCAGCAGCTTAGTCCAATTCCTCGGGACAGCGAACACCGGGGAGCTGTTTTTT. Translated: CASSLVQFLGTANTGELFF.

This clonotype occurred many times. In nucleotides, the CDR3 is TGTGCCAGCAGTAACAGGGGGTATGGCTACACCTTC. Its protein product is CASSNRGYGYTF. The chain couples TRBV12-3 or TRBV12-4 to TRBJ1-2; 8 bases line up with TRBD1. The CDR3 consists of 12 residues. The V gene end was trimmed by 5 bases and the J gene end by 5 bases; junction bases not matched to a gene: 1.